This entry is about one TCR beta chain. As yet, its antigen is unknown. Relative to the germline gene, one junction end is altered; a read error may explain this. Germline values: CDR1 SEHNR, CDR2 FQNEAQ (reference sequence). The length of the CDR3 is 17 residues. This entry belongs to a study of cytomegalovirus exposure and HLA in healthy donors. Regarding the study as a whole: Most subjects had HLA-A and HLA-B alleles reportedly predicted accurately by TCR beta sequences. An analysis done earlier found most TCR beta V segments productive about 87% or about 30% of the time. In vitro checks showed that a few CMV-associated chains really do target CMV antigens.

With 60 Vbeta and 13 Jbeta primers, the PCR was carried out. Clones were read by immunoSEQ multiplex PCR, and TCRdb kept only the in-frame ones, dropping some. Of about 160,000 clones listed, around 80% are singletons. This chain connects TRBV7-9 to TRBJ2-3; 10 nucleotides line up with TRBD2. Sequencing used PBMCs. The clonotype was recovered from a man aged 35 to 55 in good health and CMV-seronegative. CDR3 DNA: TGTTCCAGCAGCCCGAGCGGGGGGGCCTTAGTTACAGATACGCAGTATTTT. As protein: CSSSPSGGALVTDTQYF.